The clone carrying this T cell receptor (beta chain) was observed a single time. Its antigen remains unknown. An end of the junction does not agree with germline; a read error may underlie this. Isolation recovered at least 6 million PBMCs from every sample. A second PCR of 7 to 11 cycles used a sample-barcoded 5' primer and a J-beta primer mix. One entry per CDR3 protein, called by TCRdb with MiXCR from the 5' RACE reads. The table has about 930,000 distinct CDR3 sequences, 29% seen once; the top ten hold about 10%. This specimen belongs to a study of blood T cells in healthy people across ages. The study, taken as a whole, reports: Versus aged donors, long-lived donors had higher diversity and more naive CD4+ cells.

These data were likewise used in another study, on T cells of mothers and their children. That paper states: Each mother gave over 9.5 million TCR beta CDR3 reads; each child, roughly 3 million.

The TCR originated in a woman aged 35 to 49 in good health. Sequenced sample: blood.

The CDR3 here is CASSPGANTDAFF. CDR3 bases: TGTGCCAGCAGCCCAGGGGCGAACACTGATGCTTTCTTT. The chain is built from TRBV7-8 and TRBJ1-1, with D maybe TRBD1 (6 bases). The length of the CDR3 is 13 residues. The germline V gene encodes CDR1 SGHVS and CDR2 FQNEAQ.